This TCR beta chain was recovered during a study of T cells in narcolepsy. Across the study: Patients with NT1 or NT2 and healthy control donors were enrolled. Study-wide findings and caveats: No autoreactive T cell clone sequences appeared in some memory CD4+ repertoires.

Deletions cut 4 bases from V and 2 bases from J, with 12 bases between. Per the germline V gene, CDR1 is SQVTM and CDR2 is ANQGSEA. The CDR3 contains 14 residues. Sequencing was performed with immunoSEQ multiplex PCR; in TCRdb, only in-frame clones are kept and a portion is missing. Here the sample spans 23,000 or so clones, about 83% being singletons. Regarding this clone: Its target is unknown.

J is TRBJ2-1 and V is TRBV29-1; D may be TRBD1 (5 bases). This clonotype was obtained from a human donor with narcolepsy. Sequencing used CD45RA- memory CD4+ T cells from PBMCs. CDR3 nucleotide sequence: TGCAGCGTTGGGGCTACAGGAACCTACAATGAGCAGTTCTTC. Encoded protein: CSVGATGTYNEQFF.